This TCR beta chain was obtained from a study of IL-17A CD8 T cells in psoriatic arthritis synovium. Context from the whole study: The study was designed to define the phenotype, molecular profile and function of synovial IL-17A+CD8+ T cells in the pathogenesis of psoriatic arthritis.

After DNA extraction (Qiagen), TCRbeta V-D-J rearrangements were amplified in a bias-controlled manner and then sequenced at high throughput (immunoSEQ; Adaptive Biotech). Per the source publication's procedure: The immunoSEQ Analyzer platform was used for sequence-level analysis of productive sequences. Clonality was calculated as 1 minus Pielou's evenness, with values from 0 (highly polyclonal) to 1 (monoclonal). Repertoire overlap between subsets was quantified with the Morisita index, from 0 (no similarity) to 1 (complete similarity). The table comes from immuneACCESS by way of TCRdb, which keeps in-frame sequences with V and J called. Part of the clones is missing from these tables; in studies checked, under half for an unresolved V gene and the rest for unknown reasons. The V and J calls and the clone size are those of that table, but D and trimming were determined from the DNA. Present in this sample are roughly 500 clones, around 67% of which were seen just once. About 15% of the sample goes to the ten largest clones.

To note about this clone: Its recognized antigen is unknown. Within one base of it there is no much larger clone, and no base qualities were kept.

CD3+ T cells, isolated magnetically, got 1.5 hours of stimulation with PMA and ionomycin and were then labeled using IL-17A and IFNgamma cytokine secretion assays. Synovial fluid effusions were aspirated from actively inflamed joints of psoriatic arthritis patients. Memory CD8+ T cells in synovial fluid were sorted patient by patient into Tc17 (IL-17A+) cells, bulk memory cells and Tc1 (IL-17A-IFNgamma+) cells in order to compare their TCR repertoires. The psoriatic arthritis patients fulfilled the Classification of Psoriatic Arthritis Study Group (CASPAR) criteria. Cytokine-secreting cells were counterstained with viability dye and anti-CD3, CD8, CD14 and CD4 antibodies and sorted on a BD FACSAria. TCRbeta sequencing was performed on sorted synovial fluid CD8+ T cell subsets from a few patients with psoriatic arthritis. Synovial fluid mononuclear cells were isolated using Lymphoprep and were cryopreserved in liquid nitrogen prior to use. The medium used for cryopreservation was made up of around 53% fetal calf serum and around 10% dimethyl sulfoxide.

On the study overall, not on this receptor specifically: In psoriatic arthritis, TCRbeta sequencing revealed that synovial Tc17 cells were polyclonal (median clonality around 0.08). In a couple of patients, many Tc17 clones were found to be shared with the synovial Tc1 population, resulting in Morisita overlap indices above 0.75. Cells were obtained from synovial fluid rather than synovial tissue, because no psoriatic arthritis synovial tissue samples were available. Although over 4% of the repertoire was occupied by some individual clones, most synovial CD8+ subsets remained polyclonal. TCR sequencing covered only a few patients, which the authors acknowledged as a limited sample size.

V has 5 bases trimmed and J has 5 bases trimmed; junction bases matching no gene number 6. CDR1 and CDR2 were assigned from the germline V gene (reference sequence) as SEHNR and FQNEAQ. CDR3 length: 13 amino acids, cysteine to phenylalanine. The entry retains the CDR3 DNA only, 39 bases that are in frame from base 1. Recombination linked TRBV7-9 to TRBJ2-7; 7 bases in between match TRBD1. Sequenced: IL-17A+ (IFN-gamma+/-) memory CD8+ T cells from synovial fluid. Explained via the paper, the cell subset or site label denotes: IL-17A+IFNgamma+/- memory CD8+ (Tc17) cells. The receptor was derived from a human donor with psoriatic arthritis. The nucleotide sequence reads as follows: TGTGCCAGCAGCCCCCCGGACAGGAACGAGCAGTACTTC. The translation is CASSPPDRNEQYF.